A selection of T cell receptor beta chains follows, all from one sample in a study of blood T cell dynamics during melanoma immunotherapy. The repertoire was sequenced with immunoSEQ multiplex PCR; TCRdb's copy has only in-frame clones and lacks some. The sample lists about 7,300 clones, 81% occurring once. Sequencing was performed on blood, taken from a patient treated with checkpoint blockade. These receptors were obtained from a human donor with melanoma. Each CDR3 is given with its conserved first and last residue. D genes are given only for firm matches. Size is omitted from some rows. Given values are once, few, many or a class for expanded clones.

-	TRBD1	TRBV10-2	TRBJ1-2	CASSESATGADYGYTF	TGCGCCAGCAGTGAGTCGGCGACAGGGGCGGACTATGGCTACACCTTC
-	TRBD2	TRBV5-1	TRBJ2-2	CASSRTSGVNTGELFF	TGCGCCAGCAGCAGAACTAGCGGGGTCAACACCGGGGAGCTGTTTTTT
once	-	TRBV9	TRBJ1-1	CASSVALGANTEAFF	TGTGCCAGCAGCGTAGCTTTGGGGGCCAACACTGAAGCTTTCTTT
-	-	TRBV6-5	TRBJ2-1	CASKGSSYNEQFF	TGTGCCAGCAAGGGGTCCTCCTACAATGAGCAGTTCTTC
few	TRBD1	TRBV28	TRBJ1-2	CASSLGTAGYTF	TGTGCCAGCAGTCTGGGGACAGCTGGCTACACCTTC
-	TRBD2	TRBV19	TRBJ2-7	CASRTTSGGGEQYF	TGTGCCAGTAGGACGACTAGCGGGGGAGGCGAGCAGTACTTC
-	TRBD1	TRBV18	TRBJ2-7	CASSRQGTGYGEQYF	TGTGCCAGCTCACGACAAGGGACAGGGTACGGCGAGCAGTACTTC
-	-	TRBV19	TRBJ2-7	CASSIQGGSYEQYF	TGTGCCAGTAGTATCCAGGGGGGCTCCTACGAGCAGTACTTC
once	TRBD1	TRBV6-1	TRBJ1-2	CASSEASGQYYGYTF	TGTGCCAGCAGTGAAGCATCGGGACAGTACTATGGCTACACCTTC
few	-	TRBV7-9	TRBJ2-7	CASSLVGQVTYEQYF	TGTGCCAGCAGCTTAGTAGGCCAGGTTACCTACGAGCAGTACTTC
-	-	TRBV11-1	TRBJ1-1	CASSLYHRLEGTEAFF	TGTGCCAGCAGCTTGTACCACAGGCTCGAGGGGACTGAAGCTTTCTTT
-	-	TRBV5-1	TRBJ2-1	CASSLEQTTNEQFF	TGCGCCAGCAGCTTGGAACAGACAACCAATGAGCAGTTCTTC
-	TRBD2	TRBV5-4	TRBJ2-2	CASSAGTSYTGELFF	TGTGCCAGCAGTGCCGGGACTAGTTACACCGGGGAGCTGTTTTTT
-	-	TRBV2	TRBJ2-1	CASNGGSYNEQFF	TGTGCCAGCAACGGGGGTTCCTACAATGAGCAGTTCTTC
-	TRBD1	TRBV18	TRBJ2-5	CASSPYTGEKTQYF	TGTGCCAGCTCACCTTATACAGGGGAAAAGACCCAGTACTTC
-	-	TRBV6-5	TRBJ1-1	CASSKISPMNTEAFF	TGTGCCAGCAGTAAAATCTCCCCCATGAACACTGAAGCTTTCTTT
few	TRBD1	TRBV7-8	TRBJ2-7	CASSIRGQGAYEQYF	TGTGCCAGCAGCATCCGAGGACAGGGGGCCTACGAGCAGTACTTC
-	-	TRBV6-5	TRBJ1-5	CASQVISNQPQHF	TGTGCCAGCCAAGTAATAAGCAATCAGCCCCAGCATTTT
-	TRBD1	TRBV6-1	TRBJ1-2	CASSSQQGNLYGYTF	TGTGCCAGCAGTTCCCAACAGGGGAATCTCTATGGCTACACCTTC
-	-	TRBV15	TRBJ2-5	CATSSGGGGGQETQYF	TGTGCCACCAGCAGCGGTGGGGGCGGGGGACAAGAGACCCAGTACTTC
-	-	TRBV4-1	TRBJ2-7	CASSQDIGGGQYF	TGCGCCAGCAGCCAAGATATTGGGGGTGGGCAGTACTTC
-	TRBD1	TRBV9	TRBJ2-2	CASSATGSGELFF	TGTGCCAGCAGCGCGACAGGGTCCGGGGAGCTGTTTTTT
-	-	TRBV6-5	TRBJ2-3	CASTLVTGGTDTQYF	TGTGCCAGCACCCTCGTCACAGGAGGCACAGATACGCAGTATTTT
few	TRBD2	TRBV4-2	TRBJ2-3	CASSQGSSGHTDTQYF	TGTGCCAGCAGCCAAGGGTCTAGCGGGCACACAGATACGCAGTATTTT
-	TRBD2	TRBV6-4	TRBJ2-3	CASSTSGGLADTQYF	TGTGCCAGCAGTACTAGCGGGGGCCTGGCGGATACGCAGTATTTT
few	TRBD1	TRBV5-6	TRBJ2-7	CASSLVDRADEQYF	TGTGCCAGCAGCTTGGTGGACAGGGCCGACGAGCAGTACTTC
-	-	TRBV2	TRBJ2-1	CASSFFQLREQFF	TGTGCCAGCAGTTTCTTTCAGTTGAGGGAGCAGTTCTTC
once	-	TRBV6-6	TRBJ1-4	CASSYPEGKLFF	TGTGCCAGCAGTTACCCCGAAGGTAAACTGTTTTTT
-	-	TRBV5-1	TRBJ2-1	CASSFNGGHEQFF	TGCGCCAGCAGCTTTAACGGGGGTCATGAGCAGTTCTTC
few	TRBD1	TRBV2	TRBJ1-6	CASSRDRGNSPLHF	TGTGCCAGCAGTAGGGACAGGGGCAATTCACCCCTCCACTTT
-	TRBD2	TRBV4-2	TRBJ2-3	CASSQDETSAGGDTQYF	TGTGCCAGCAGCCAAGATGAGACTAGCGCGGGGGGAGATACGCAGTATTTT
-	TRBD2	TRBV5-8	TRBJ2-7	CASSLGVTSGNEQYF	TGTGCCAGCAGCTTGGGGGTGACTAGCGGTAACGAGCAGTACTTC
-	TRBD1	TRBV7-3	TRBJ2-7	CASSFDRDYEQYF	TGTGCCAGCAGCTTCGACAGGGATTACGAGCAGTACTTC
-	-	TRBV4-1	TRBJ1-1	CASSQDPQGFNTEAFF	TGCGCCAGCAGCCAAGATCCTCAGGGCTTTAACACTGAAGCTTTCTTT
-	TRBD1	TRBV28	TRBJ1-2	CASSFSDRGIRSYGYTF	TGTGCCAGCAGTTTTTCGGACAGGGGGATCCGAAGCTATGGCTACACCTTC
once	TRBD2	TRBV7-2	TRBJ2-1	CASSLPSGGNEQFF	TGTGCCAGCAGCTTACCTAGCGGGGGGAATGAGCAGTTCTTC
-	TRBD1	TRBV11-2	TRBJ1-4	CASSVTGGGEKLFF	TGTGCCAGCAGCGTAACAGGGGGCGGTGAAAAACTGTTTTTT
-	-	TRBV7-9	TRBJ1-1	CASSWVNAEAFF	TGTGCCAGCAGCTGGGTTAACGCTGAAGCTTTCTTT
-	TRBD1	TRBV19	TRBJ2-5	CASSMDRGGETQYF	TGTGCCAGTAGCATGGACAGGGGGGGAGAGACCCAGTACTTC
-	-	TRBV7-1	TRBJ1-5	CASSSTASYSNQPQHF	TGTGCCAGCAGCTCGACCGCGAGTTATAGCAATCAGCCCCAGCATTTT
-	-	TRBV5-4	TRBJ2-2	CASSRGPTNTGELFF	TGTGCCAGCAGCAGGGGACCGACGAACACCGGGGAGCTGTTTTTT
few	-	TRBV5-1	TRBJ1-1	CASSIGGLEAFF	TGCGCCAGCAGCATTGGGGGTTTGGAAGCTTTCTTT
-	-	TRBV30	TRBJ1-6	CAWSASGTANSPLHF	TGTGCCTGGAGTGCCTCCGGGACGGCTAATTCACCCCTCCACTTT
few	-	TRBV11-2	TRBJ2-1	CASSLRNQYNEQFF	TGTGCCAGCAGCTTAAGGAACCAATACAATGAGCAGTTCTTC
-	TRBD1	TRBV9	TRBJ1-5	CASSVGDRGQPQHF	TGTGCCAGCAGCGTAGGGGACAGGGGTCAGCCCCAGCATTTT
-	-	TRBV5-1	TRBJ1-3	CASSLGRFEDSGNTIYF	TGCGCCAGCAGCTTGGGCCGCTTCGAGGACTCTGGAAACACCATATATTTT
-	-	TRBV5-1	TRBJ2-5	CASSPLSASQETQYF	TGCGCCAGCAGCCCCCTCTCTGCCTCTCAAGAGACCCAGTACTTC
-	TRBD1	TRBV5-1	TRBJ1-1	CASSRQGGANTEAFF	TGCGCCAGCAGTAGACAGGGAGGGGCGAACACTGAAGCTTTCTTT
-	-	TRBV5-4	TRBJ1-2	CASSLPGSNYGYTF	TGTGCCAGCAGCTTGCCAGGATCTAACTATGGCTACACCTTC
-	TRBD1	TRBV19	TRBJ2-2	CASSLDRAAGELFF	TGTGCCAGTAGTCTCGACAGGGCGGCCGGGGAGCTGTTTTTT